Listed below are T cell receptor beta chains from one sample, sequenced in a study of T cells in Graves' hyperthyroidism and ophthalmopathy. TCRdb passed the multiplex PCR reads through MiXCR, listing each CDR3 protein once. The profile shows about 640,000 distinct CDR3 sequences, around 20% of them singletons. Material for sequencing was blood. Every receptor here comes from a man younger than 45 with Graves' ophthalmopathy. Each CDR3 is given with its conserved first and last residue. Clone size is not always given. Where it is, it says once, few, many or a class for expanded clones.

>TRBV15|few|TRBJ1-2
CATSSDRYYGYTF
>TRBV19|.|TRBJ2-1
CASSNPGQGLNEQFF
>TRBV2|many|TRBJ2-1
CASSQEGGISYNEQFF
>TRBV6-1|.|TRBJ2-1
CASSYGTHNEQFF
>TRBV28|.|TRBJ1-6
CATTAGTNNSPLHF
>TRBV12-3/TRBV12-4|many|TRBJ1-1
CASSFGGGGNTEAFF
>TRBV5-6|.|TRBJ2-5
CASSLSAAFEETQYF
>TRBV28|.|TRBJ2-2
CASSSLGGTGELFF
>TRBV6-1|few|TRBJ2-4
CASSERQGAKNIQYF
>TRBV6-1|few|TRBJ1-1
CASSPRGHYTEAFF
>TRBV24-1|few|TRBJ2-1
CATSEREGRNEQFF
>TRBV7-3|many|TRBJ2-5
CASSKSRAQETQYF
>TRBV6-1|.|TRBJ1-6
CASSDRRDYNSPLHF
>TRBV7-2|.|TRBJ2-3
CATTGLAGVDTQYF